Shown below are 15 T cell receptor beta chains from a single sample sequenced in a study of beta chain features in type 1 diabetes. Expressed TCRB transcripts were sequenced, since all the RNA that had been isolated was reverse transcribed. Data came from immunoSEQ multiplex PCR; TCRdb stores just in-frame clones and leaves some out. There are about 150,000 clones in the sample; over 7.5% occur only once, and under 2.5% lies in the top ten. Sequenced: central memory CD4+ T cells from blood. The receptor set was obtained from a woman aged 18 to 35 in good health.

The chain employs TRBV6-5 and TRBJ1-5; maybe TRBD1 (6 bases). Trimming removed 10 bases from V and 4 bases from J, with 8 bases in between. The CDR3 contains 11 residues. Germline V gives CDR1 MNHEY, CDR2 SVGAGI. Here the CDR3 reads CATRGNQPQHF. DNA for the CDR3: TGTGCCACAAGGGGGAATCAGCCCCAGCATTTT.

CDR3 nucleotides: TGTGCCAGCAGTTTGAGGGGAGGGAACACTGAAGCTTTCTTT. It specifies CASSLRGGNTEAFF. The V gene is TRBV28, the J gene TRBJ1-1; tentative D call: TRBD1 (5 bases). V dropped 3 bases and J dropped 1 base, with 9 bases sitting between them. The germline CDR1 and CDR2 sequences are MDHEN and SYDVKM. This CDR3 has 14 residues.

This clone was observed a handful of times. In DNA form, the CDR3 reads TGTGCCAGCAGCCAGGATCGTAGCGGTCCAAACGAGCAGTACTTC. Its protein is CASSQDRSGPNEQYF. This chain uses TRBV4-2 with TRBJ2-7; tentative D call: TRBD2 (6 bases). The ends were cut back, 3 bases at V and 5 bases at J, with 17 bases in the middle. The CDR3 has 15 amino acids. Per the germline V gene, CDR1 is LGHNA and CDR2 is YNFKEQ.

This clone was seen a handful of times. This rearrangement joins TRBV25-1 to TRBJ2-1; 11 nucleotides align to TRBD1. The germline CDR1 and CDR2 sequences are MGHDK and SYGVNS. The trim removed 7 bases at V and 9 bases at J, leaving 5 bases unmatched. The CDR3 is 13 amino acids. The chain's CDR3 is CASTRTGGLEQFF. In DNA, the CDR3 is TGTGCCAGCACCCGGACAGGGGGCCTTGAGCAGTTCTTC. Full variable domain (missing parts from reference TRBV25-1 and TRBJ2-1): EADIYQTPRYLVIGTGKKITLECSQTMGHDKMYWYQQDPGMELHLIHYSYGVNSTEKGDLSSESTVSRIRTEHFPLTLESARPSHTSQYLCASTRTGGLEQFFGPGTRLTVL.

This clone was seen a handful of times. The chain uses TRBV7-9 and TRBJ2-7, with TRBD1 as a possible D gene (6 bases). Looked up from germline, CDR1 is SEHNR and CDR2 is FQNEAQ (reference sequence). Trimming removed 4 bases at V and 6 bases at J, with 13 bases between. The CDR3 is 13 residues long. In DNA form, the CDR3 reads TGTGCCAGCAGCTCACAGGGCCCTGGCGAGCAGTACTTC. Encoded protein: CASSSQGPGEQYF.

The rearrangement links TRBV11-2 to TRBJ1-3; maybe TRBD1 (6 bases). V lost 3 bases, J lost 8 bases, and 20 bases lay in between. The CDR3 runs to 16 residues. Per the germline V gene, CDR1 is SGHAT and CDR2 is FQNNGV. CDR3 region: CASSLGNRAGSDTIYF. DNA of the CDR3: TGTGCCAGCAGCTTGGGAAACAGGGCCGGCAGCGACACCATATATTTT. The full variable domain, its missing parts supplied by reference TRBV11-2 and TRBJ1-3, is EAGVAQSPRYKIIEKRQSVAFWCNPISGHATLYWYQQILGQGPKLLIQFQNNGVVDDSQLPKDRFSAERLKGVDSTLKIQPAKLEDSAVYLCASSLGNRAGSDTIYFGEGSWLTVV.

V is TRBV29-1 and J is TRBJ2-2; 7 bases map to TRBD1. This CDR3 has 14 residues. Germline V gene sequence: CDR1 SQVTM, CDR2 ANQGSEA. Trimming cost V 4 bases and J 7 bases; bases outside gene matches: 9. As DNA, the CDR3 is TGCAGCGTTGGCACAGGGGACGGTTACGGGGAGCTGTTTTTT. Translating gives CSVGTGDGYGELFF.

This clone was detected only a few times. V is TRBV5-1 and J is TRBJ1-4; a possible D gene is TRBD1 (5 bases). The V gene lost 0 bases and the J gene lost 0 bases, with 9 bases spanning the gap. Germline V gene lookup returns CDR1 SGHRS and CDR2 YFSETQ. The CDR3 runs to 16 residues. Written as DNA, the CDR3 is TGCGCCAGCAGCTTGGGGGGCGGATCAACTAATGAAAAACTGTTTTTT. It yields the protein CASSLGGGSTNEKLFF.

The rearrangement uses TRBV6-6 and TRBJ2-1, with TRBD1 identical over 7 bases. The germline V gene has CDR1 MNHNY and CDR2 SVGAGI (reference sequence). The CDR3 is made up of 16 amino acids. V lost 5 bases, J lost 3 bases, and 10 bases stayed unmatched. Here the CDR3 reads CASSNTRAGGYNEQFF. The DNA of the CDR3 is TGTGCCAGCAGTAATACAAGGGCAGGGGGCTACAATGAGCAGTTCTTC.

On this clone: A junction boundary mismatches the germline segment, possibly from a read error. The V and J genes are TRBV7-7 and TRBJ2-5; 7 bases are shared with TRBD1. The CDR3 consists of 13 residues. The V gene's germline CDR1 is SSHAT and CDR2 FNYEAQ (reference sequence). The CDR3 is CASSRDSQETQYF. In DNA form, the CDR3 reads TGTGCTAGCAGCAGGGACAGCCAAGAGACCCAGTACTTC.

This chain joins TRBV2 and TRBJ1-2; 11 bases are shared with TRBD1. The germline gives CDR1 SNHLY, CDR2 FYNNEI. Germline trimming cut 2 bases from V and 4 bases from J; bases unmatched to any gene: 3. There are 15 residues in the CDR3. The DNA of the CDR3 is TGTGCCAGCAGTGAATTTGGGACAGGGGGCTATGGCTACACCTTC. This encodes CASSEFGTGGYGYTF.

This clone was counted between two and nine times. One end of the junction does not line up with germline, which may come from a read error. The chain links TRBV5-4 to TRBJ2-5; D perhaps matches TRBD2 (5 bases). The germline CDR1 and CDR2 sequences are SGHNT and YYREEE (reference sequence). The CDR3 has 14 amino acids. The CDR3 DNA sequence: TGCGCCAGCAGCCAAGGACTGTACCAAGAGACCCAGTACTTC. This encodes CASSQGLYQETQYF. Full variable domain (rest looked up from reference TRBV5-4 and TRBJ2-5): ETGVTQSPTHLIKTRGQQVTLRCSSQSGHNTVSWYQQALGQGPQFIFQYYREEENGRGNFPPRFSGLQFPNYSSELNVNALELDDSALYLCASSQGLYQETQYFGPGTRLLVL.

This chain uses TRBV7-2 with TRBJ2-5, with D possibly being TRBD2 (5 bases). V shed 5 bases and J shed 1 base, with 11 bases lying between them. The germline V gene encodes CDR1 SGHTA and CDR2 FQGNSA. The CDR3 runs to 14 residues. Here the CDR3 DNA reads TGTGCCAGCAGCCCGGCGGGCAGCCAAGAGACCCAGTACTTC. Amino acids: CASSPAGSQETQYF. The full variable domain, in which reference TRBV7-2 and TRBJ2-5 provide the parts outside the CDR3, is GAGVSQSPSNKVTEKGKDVELRCDPISGHTALYWYRQSLGQGLEFLIYFQGNSAPDKSGLPSDRFSAERTGGSVSTLTIQRTQQEDSAVYLCASSPAGSQETQYFGPGTRLLVL.

This clone was counted a single time. The V and J genes are TRBV9 and TRBJ2-3; D uncertain. Trimming shortened V by 3 bases and J by 0 bases, and 17 bases separated the two germline ends. The CDR3 is 17 residues long. Germline assignment: CDR1 SGDLS and CDR2 YYNGEE. For the CDR3, the DNA is TGTGCCAGCAGCGCCCCCCTATTTAATTCTAGCACAGATACGCAGTATTTT. Translation: CASSAPLFNSSTDTQYF. Supplemented by reference TRBV9 and TRBJ2-3, the full variable domain reads DSGVTQTPKHLITATGQRVTLRCSPRSGDLSVYWYQQSLDQGLQFLIQYYNGEERAKGNILERFSAQQFPDLHSELNLSSLELGDSALYFCASSAPLFNSSTDTQYFGPGTRLTVL.

The gene calls are TRBV7-8 and TRBJ2-1; 9 bases agree with TRBD1. The CDR3 runs 15 residues. CDR1 and CDR2 (germline): SGHVS, FQNEAQ. V shed 5 bases, J shed 4 bases, and the junction held 6 bases outside the gene matches. The CDR3 coding sequence is TGTGCCAGCAGCCCCCCGGGGACAGGGTACAATGAGCAGTTCTTC. Protein product: CASSPPGTGYNEQFF.